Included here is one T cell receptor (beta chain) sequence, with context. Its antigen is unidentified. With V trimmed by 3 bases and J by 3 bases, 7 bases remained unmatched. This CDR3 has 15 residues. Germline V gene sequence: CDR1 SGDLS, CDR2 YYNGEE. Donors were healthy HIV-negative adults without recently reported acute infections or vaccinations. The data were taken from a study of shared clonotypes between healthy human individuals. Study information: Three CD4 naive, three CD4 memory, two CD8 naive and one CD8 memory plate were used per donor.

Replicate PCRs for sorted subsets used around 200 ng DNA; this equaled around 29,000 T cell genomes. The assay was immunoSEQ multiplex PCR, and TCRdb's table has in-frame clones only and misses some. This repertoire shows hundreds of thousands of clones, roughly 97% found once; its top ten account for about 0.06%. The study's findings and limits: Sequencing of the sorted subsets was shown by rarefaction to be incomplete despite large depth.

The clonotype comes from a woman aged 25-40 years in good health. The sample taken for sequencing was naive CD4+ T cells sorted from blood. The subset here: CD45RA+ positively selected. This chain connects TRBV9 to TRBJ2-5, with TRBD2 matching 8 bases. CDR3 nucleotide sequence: TGTGCCAGCAGCGCCCTCGGAGCGGGAGAAGAGACCCAGTACTTC. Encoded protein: CASSALGAGEETQYF.